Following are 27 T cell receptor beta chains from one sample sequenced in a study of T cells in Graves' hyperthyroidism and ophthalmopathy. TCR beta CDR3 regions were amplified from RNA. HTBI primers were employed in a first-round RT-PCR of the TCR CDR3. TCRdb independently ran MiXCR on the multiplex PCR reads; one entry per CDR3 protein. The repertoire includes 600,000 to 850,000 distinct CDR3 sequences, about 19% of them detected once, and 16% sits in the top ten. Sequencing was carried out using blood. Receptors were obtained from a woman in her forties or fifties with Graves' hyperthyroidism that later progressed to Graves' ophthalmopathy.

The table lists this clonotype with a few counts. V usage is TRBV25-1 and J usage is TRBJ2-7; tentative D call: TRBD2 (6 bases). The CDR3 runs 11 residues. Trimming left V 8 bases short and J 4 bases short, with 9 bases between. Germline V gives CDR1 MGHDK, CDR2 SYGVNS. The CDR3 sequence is CASDSGYEQYF. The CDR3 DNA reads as TGTGCCAGCGATAGCGGTTACGAGCAGTACTTC.

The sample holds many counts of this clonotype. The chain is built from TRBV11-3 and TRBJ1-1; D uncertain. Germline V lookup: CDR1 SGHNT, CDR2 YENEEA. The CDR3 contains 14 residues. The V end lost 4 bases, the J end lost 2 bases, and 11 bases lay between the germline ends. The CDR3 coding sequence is TGTGCCAGCAGCTGTCAGACGGTCAACACTGAAGCTTTCTTT. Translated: CASSCQTVNTEAFF. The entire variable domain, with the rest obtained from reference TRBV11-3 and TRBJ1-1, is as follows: EAGVVQSPRYKIIEKKQPVAFWCNPISGHNTLYWYLQNLGQGPELLIRYENEEAVDDSQLPKDRFSAERLKGVDSTLKIQPAELGDSAVYLCASSCQTVNTEAFFGQGTRLTVV.

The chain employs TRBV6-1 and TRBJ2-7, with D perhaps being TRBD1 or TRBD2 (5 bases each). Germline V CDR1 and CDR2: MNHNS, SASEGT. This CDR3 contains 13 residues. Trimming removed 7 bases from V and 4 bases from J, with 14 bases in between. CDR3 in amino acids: CASTITRGYEQYF. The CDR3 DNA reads TGTGCCAGCACCATAACTAGGGGTTACGAGCAGTACTTC.

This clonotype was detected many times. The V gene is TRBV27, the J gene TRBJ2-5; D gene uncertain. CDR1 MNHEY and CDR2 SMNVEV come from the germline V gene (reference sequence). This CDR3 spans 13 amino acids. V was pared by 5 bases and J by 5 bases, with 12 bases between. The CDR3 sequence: CASSRRTGETQYF. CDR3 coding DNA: TGTGCCAGCAGTCGCCGGACCGGGGAGACCCAGTACTTC.

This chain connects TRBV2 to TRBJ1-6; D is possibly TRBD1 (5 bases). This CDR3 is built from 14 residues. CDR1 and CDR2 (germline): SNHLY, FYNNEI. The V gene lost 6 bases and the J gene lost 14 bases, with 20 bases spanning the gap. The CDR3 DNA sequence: TGTGCCAGCAGGGCACAGGAGGAATCCTCTACCCTCCACTTT. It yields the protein CASRAQEESSTLHF.

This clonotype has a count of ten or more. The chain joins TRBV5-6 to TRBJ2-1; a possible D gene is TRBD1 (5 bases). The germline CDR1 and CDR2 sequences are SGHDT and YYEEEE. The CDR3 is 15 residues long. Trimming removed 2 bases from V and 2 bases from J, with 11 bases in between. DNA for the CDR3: TGTGCCAGCAGCTTAAGGGCAGGGCCCTACAATGAGCAGTTCTTC. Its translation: CASSLRAGPYNEQFF. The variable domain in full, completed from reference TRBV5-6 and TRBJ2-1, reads DAGVTQSPTHLIKTRGQQVTLRCSPKSGHDTVSWYQQALGQGPQFIFQYYEEEERQRGNFPDRFSGHQFPNYSSELNVNALLLGDSALYLCASSLRAGPYNEQFFGPGTRLTVL.

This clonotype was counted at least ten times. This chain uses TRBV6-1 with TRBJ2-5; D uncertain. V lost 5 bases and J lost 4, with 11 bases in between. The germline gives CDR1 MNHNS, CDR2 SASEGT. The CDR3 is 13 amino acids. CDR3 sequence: CASSYLAAETQYF. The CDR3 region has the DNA TGTGCCAGCAGTTATTTGGCAGCAGAGACCCAGTACTTC.

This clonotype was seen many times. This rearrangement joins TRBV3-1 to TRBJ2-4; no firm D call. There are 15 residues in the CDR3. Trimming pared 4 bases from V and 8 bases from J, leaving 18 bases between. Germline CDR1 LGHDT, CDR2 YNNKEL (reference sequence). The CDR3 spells CASSLGRTLRDIQYF. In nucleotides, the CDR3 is TGTGCCAGCAGCCTCGGACGGACCCTAAGGGACATTCAGTACTTC.

The CDR3 bases are TGTGCCAGCAGACCACAGGGCTGGCAGACCCAGTACTTC. Translating gives CASRPQGWQTQYF. This chain connects TRBV6-1 to TRBJ2-5; TRBD1 is a possible D gene (6 bases). Germline CDR1 and CDR2: MNHNS and SASEGT. The CDR3 is made up of 13 amino acids. V gave up 6 bases and J gave up 6 bases, with 14 bases separating them.

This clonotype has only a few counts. The CDR3 here is CASSLPDSNEKLFF. The CDR3 DNA follows: TGTGCCAGCAGCTTACCGGACAGCAATGAAAAACTGTTTTTT. The chain uses TRBV13 and TRBJ1-4, with a tentative D call TRBD1 (6 bases). CDR1 PRHDT and CDR2 FYEKMQ come from the germline V gene (reference sequence). Between the trimmed V and J ends, which lost 2 bases and 5 bases, there was a span of 9 bases. The CDR3 is 14 residues long.

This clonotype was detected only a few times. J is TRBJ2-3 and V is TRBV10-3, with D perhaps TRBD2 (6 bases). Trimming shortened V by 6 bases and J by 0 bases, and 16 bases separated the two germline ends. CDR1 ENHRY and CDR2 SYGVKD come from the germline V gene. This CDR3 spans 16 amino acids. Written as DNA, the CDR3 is TGTGCCATCAGGGCCCGGGTACTAGCCAGCACAGATACGCAGTATTTT. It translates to CAIRARVLASTDTQYF.

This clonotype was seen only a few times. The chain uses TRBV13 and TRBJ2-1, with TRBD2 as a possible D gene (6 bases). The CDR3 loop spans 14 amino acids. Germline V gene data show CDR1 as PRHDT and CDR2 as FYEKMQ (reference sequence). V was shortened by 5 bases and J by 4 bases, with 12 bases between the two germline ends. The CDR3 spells CASSRGSGYNEQFF. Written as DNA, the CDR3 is TGTGCCAGCAGCCGGGGGTCAGGTTACAATGAGCAGTTCTTC.

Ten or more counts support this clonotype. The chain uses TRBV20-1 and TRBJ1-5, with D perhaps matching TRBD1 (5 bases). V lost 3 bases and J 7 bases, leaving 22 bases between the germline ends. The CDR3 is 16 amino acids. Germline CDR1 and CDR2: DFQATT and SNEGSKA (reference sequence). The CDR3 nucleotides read TGCAGTGCTAGCAAGGGGCTCGAGGGTTTGAGCCAGCCCCAGCATTTT. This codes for CSASKGLEGLSQPQHF.

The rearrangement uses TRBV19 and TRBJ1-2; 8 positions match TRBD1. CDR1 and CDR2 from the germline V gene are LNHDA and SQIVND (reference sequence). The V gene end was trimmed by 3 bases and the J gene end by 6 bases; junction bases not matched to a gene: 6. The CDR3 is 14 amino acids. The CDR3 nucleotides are TGTGCCAGTAGTATCCAGGGGGCGCTTCATGGCTACACCTTC. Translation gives CASSIQGALHGYTF.

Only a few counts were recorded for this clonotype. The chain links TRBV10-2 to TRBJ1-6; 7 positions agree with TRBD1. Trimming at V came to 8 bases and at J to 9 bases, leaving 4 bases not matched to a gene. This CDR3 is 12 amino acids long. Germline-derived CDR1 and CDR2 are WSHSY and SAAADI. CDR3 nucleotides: TGCGCCAGCCAAGACAGGGCTTCACCCCTCCACTTT. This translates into CASQDRASPLHF.

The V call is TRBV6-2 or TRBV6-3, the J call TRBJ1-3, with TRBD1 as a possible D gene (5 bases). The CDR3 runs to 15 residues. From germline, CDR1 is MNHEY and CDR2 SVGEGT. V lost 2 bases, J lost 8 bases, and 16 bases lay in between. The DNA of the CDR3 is TGTGCCAGCAGTTACAGGGGAGAAGTCTTGGACACCATATATTTT. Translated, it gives CASSYRGEVLDTIYF.

The CDR3 bases are TGTGCCACCAGTTCCTACCTATGGGGCCAAGAGACCCAGTACTTC. It yields the protein CATSSYLWGQETQYF. The chain couples TRBV24-1 to TRBJ2-5; D call uncertain. The V and J ends lost 6 bases and 1 base respectively, with 14 bases between them. The CDR3 is 15 residues long. Germline CDR1 is KGHDR and CDR2 is SFDVKD.

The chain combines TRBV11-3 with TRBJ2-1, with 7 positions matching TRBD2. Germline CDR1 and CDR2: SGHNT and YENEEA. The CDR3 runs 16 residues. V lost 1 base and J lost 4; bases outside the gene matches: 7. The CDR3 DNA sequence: TGTGCCAGCAGCTTAGGGGGCGGGAGCCTATACAATGAGCAGTTCTTC. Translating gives CASSLGGGSLYNEQFF. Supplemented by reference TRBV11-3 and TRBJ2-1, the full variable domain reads EAGVVQSPRYKIIEKKQPVAFWCNPISGHNTLYWYLQNLGQGPELLIRYENEEAVDDSQLPKDRFSAERLKGVDSTLKIQPAELGDSAVYLCASSLGGGSLYNEQFFGPGTRLTVL.

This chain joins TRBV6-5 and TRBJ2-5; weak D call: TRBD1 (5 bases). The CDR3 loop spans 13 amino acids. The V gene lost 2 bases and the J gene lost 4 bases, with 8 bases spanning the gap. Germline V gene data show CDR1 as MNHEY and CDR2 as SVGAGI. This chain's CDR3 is CASSYAGLETQYF. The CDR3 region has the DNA TGTGCCAGCAGTTACGCAGGGCTAGAGACCCAGTACTTC.

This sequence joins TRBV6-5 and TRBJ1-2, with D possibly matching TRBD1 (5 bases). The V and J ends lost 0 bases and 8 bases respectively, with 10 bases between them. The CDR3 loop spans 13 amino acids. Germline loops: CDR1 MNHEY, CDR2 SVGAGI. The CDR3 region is CASSYSTGDGYTF. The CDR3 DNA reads TGTGCCAGCAGTTACTCGACCGGGGACGGCTACACCTTC.

The CDR3 region is CASSLDPTGGLEQFF. In DNA form, the CDR3 reads TGTGCCAGCAGCTTAGACCCCACAGGGGGCCTGGAGCAGTTCTTC. The chain links TRBV7-6 to TRBJ2-1; 9 bases are a match to TRBD1. CDR1 is SGHVS and CDR2 is FNYEAQ in the germline V gene. V lost 1 base to trimming and J lost 10 bases; unmatched junction nucleotides: 8. This CDR3 spans 15 amino acids.

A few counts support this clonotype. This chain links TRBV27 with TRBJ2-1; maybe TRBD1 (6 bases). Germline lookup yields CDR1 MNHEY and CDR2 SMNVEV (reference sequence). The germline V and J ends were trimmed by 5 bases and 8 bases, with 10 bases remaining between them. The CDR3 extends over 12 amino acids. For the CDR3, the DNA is TGTGCCAGCAGTCCCCAGGGGTATGAGCAGTTCTTC. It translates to CASSPQGYEQFF.

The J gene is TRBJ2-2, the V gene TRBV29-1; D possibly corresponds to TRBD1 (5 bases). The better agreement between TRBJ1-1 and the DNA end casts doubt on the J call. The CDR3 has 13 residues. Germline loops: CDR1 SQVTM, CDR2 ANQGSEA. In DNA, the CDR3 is TGCAGCGTTACCTCCGGGGCCCCCTGGGGAGCTTTCTTT. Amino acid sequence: CSVTSGAPWGAFF.

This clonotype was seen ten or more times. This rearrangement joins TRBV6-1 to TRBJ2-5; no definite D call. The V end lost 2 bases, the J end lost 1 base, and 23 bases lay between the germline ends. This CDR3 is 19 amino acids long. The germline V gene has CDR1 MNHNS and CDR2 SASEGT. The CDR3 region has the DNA TGTGCCAGCAGTGAATTCCCTCACTCAGAGTCGGCAGTCCAAGAGACCCAGTACTTC. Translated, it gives CASSEFPHSESAVQETQYF.

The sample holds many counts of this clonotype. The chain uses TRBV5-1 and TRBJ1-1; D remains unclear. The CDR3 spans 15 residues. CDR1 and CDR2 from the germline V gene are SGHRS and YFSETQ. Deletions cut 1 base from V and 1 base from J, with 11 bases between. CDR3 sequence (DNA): TGCGCCAGCAGCTTGTATGGGGTGGCGAACACTGAAGCTTTCTTT. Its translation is CASSLYGVANTEAFF.

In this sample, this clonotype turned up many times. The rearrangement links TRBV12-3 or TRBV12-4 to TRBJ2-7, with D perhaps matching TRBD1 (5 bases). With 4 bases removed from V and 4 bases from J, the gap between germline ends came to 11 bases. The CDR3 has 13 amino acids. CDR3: CASSSEDSYEQYF. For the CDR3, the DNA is TGTGCCAGCAGTTCCGAAGACAGTTACGAGCAGTACTTC.

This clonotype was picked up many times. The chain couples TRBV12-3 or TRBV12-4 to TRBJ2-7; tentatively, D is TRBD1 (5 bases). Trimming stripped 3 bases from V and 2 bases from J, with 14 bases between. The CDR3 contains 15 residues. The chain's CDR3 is CASSLDPGSPYEQYF. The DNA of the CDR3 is TGTGCCAGCAGTTTGGATCCAGGGTCACCCTACGAGCAGTACTTC.